This T cell receptor beta chain is drawn from a study of identical twins. Overall study results and limits: Models underestimated how often monozygotic twins shared out-of-frame TCR alpha.

TCRdb called the 5' RACE reads again in MiXCR, with one record for every CDR3 protein. The sample contains about 530,000 distinct CDR3 sequences, about 22% of which appear only once. The CDR3 consists of 15 residues. The germline V gene has CDR1 SEHNR and CDR2 FQNEAQ (reference sequence). The germline V and J ends were trimmed by 6 bases and 4 bases, with 18 bases remaining between them. There are a few counts of this clonotype. Its antigen is unidentified. This sample also appeared in a second study, on yellow fever vaccine responses in identical twins.

Material: CD4+ T cells sorted from blood. The TCR sequence derives from a woman aged 18-35 years in good health. This chain connects TRBV7-9 to TRBJ2-5; unclear D gene. The chain's CDR3 is CASSLAGVLGETQYF. The DNA for the CDR3 is TGTGCCAGCAGTTTGGCAGGAGTACTGGGAGAGACCCAGTACTTC.